This TCR beta chain was sequenced in a study of shared clonotypes between healthy human individuals. Regarding the study as a whole: Sampling involved blood alone; tissue repertoires likely differ. Having only a few donors restricted how much genetic and exposure-history diversity was captured.

In regard to this clone: Its antigen is currently unknown.

Clones were read by immunoSEQ multiplex PCR, and TCRdb kept only the in-frame ones, dropping some. The sample comprises under 1,100,000 clones, about 74% of which are singletons, and roughly 1.5% rests with the top ten. Investigators divided CD4+ cells into CD45RA+ naive and CD45RA-negative memory subsets. From germline, CDR1 is SNHLY and CDR2 FYNNEI. This CDR3 has 11 amino acids. The V end lost 7 bases, the J end lost 8 bases, and 11 bases lay between the germline ends. Material for sequencing was memory CD4+ T cells sorted from blood. Subset indicated: CD45RA-negative fraction. The V call is TRBV2, the J call TRBJ1-2; D call uncertain. The source of this sequence is a man aged 18 to 35 in good health. CDR3 bases: TGTGCCAGCACGCTGGGAGGAGGCTACACCTTC. Amino acids: CASTLGGGYTF.